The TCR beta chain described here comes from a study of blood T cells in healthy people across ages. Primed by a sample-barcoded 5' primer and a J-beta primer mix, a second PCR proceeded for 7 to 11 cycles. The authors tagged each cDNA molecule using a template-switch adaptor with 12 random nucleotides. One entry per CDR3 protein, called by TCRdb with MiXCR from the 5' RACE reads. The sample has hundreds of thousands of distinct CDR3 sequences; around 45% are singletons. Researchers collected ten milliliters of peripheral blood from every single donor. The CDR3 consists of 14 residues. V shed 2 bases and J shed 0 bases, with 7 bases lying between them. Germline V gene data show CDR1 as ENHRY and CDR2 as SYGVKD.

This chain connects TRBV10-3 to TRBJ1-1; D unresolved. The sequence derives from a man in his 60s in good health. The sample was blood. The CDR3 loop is CAISEQEMNTEAFF. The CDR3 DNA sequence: TGTGCCATCAGTGAGCAGGAGATGAACACTGAAGCTTTCTTT.